This T cell receptor beta chain was retrieved from a study of T cells in Graves' hyperthyroidism and ophthalmopathy. CDR3 length: 15 residues. In germline, CDR1 is SNHLY, CDR2 FYNNEI. The V and J ends lost 6 bases and 7 bases, in that order; junction bases with no gene match: 8. TCR beta CDR3 region amplification was performed from RNA transcripts. HTBI primers were employed in a first-round RT-PCR of the TCR CDR3. Each CDR3 protein gets one entry after TCRdb re-called the multiplex PCR reads with MiXCR. Among approximately 700,000 distinct CDR3 sequences listed, 16% were seen once. The source material was blood. The V and J genes are TRBV2 and TRBJ2-2; the match to TRBD2 covers 10 bases. The sequence derives from a man younger than 35 with Graves' hyperthyroidism. CDR3 bases: TGTGCCAGCAGGACAAGGACTAGCGGTGGCGGGGAGCTGTTTTTT. Residues: CASRTRTSGGGELFF.